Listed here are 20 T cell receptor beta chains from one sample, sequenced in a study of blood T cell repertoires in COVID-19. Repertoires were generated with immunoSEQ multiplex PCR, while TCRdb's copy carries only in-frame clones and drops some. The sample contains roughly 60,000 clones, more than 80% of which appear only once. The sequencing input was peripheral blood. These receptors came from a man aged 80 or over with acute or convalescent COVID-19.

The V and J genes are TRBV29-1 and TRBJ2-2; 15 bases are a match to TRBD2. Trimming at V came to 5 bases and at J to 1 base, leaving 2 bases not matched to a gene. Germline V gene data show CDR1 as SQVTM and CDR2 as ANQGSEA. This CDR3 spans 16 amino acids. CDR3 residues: CSVRGLAGGNTGELFF. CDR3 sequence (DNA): TGCAGCGTTCGGGGACTAGCGGGGGGGAACACCGGGGAGCTGTTTTTT.

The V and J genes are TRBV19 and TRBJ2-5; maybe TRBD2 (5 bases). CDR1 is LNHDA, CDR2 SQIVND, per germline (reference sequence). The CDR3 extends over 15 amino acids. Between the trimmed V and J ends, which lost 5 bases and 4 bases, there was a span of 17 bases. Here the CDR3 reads CASSPWTARAETQYF. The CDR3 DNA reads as TGTGCCAGTAGTCCATGGACTGCGCGAGCAGAGACCCAGTACTTC.

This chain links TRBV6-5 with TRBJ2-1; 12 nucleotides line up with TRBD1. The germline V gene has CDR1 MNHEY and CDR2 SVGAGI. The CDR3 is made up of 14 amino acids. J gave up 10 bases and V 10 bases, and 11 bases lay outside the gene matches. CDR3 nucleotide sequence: TGTGCCACAAACCGGGACAGGGGGCAGAGAGAGCAGTTCTTC. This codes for CATNRDRGQREQFF.

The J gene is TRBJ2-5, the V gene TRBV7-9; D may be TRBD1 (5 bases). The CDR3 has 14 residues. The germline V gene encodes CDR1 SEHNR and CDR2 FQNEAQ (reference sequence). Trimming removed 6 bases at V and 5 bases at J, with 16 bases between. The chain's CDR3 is CASRAGQPGETQYF. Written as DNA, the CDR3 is TGTGCCAGCAGGGCCGGACAACCAGGCGAGACCCAGTACTTC.

The CDR3 loop reads CASSEGGTAGNQPQHF. CDR3 nucleotide sequence: TGTGCCAGCAGTGAAGGGGGGACGGCGGGCAATCAGCCCCAGCATTTT. The gene calls are TRBV25-1 and TRBJ1-5, with TRBD1 as a possible D gene (5 bases). This CDR3 contains 16 residues. Germline CDR1 is MGHDK and CDR2 is SYGVNS. The V gene lost 2 bases and the J gene lost 2 bases, with 13 bases spanning the gap. The full variable domain, with the rest looked up from reference TRBV25-1 and TRBJ1-5, is EADIYQTPRYLVIGTGKKITLECSQTMGHDKMYWYQQDPGMELHLIHYSYGVNSTEKGDLSSESTVSRIRTEHFPLTLESARPSHTSQYLCASSEGGTAGNQPQHFGDGTRLSIL.

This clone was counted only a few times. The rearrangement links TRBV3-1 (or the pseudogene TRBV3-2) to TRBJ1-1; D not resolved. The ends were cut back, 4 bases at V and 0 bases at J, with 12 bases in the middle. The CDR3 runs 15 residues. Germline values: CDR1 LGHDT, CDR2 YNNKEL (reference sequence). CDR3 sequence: CASSRLDGVNTEAFF. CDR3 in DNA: TGTGCCAGCAGCCGACTCGACGGTGTGAACACTGAAGCTTTCTTT.

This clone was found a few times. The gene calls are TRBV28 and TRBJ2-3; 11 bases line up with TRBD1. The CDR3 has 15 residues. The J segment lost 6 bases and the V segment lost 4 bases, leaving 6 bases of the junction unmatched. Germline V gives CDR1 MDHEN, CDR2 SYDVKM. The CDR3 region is CASSSAGQGADTQYF. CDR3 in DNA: TGTGCCAGCAGTTCCGCCGGACAGGGGGCGGATACGCAGTATTTT.

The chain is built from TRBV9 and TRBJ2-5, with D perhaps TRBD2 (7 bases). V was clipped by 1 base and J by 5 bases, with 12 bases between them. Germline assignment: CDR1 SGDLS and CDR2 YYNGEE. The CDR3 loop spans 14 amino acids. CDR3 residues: CASSVRGGRETQYF. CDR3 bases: TGTGCCAGCAGCGTAAGGGGGGGCCGCGAGACCCAGTACTTC.

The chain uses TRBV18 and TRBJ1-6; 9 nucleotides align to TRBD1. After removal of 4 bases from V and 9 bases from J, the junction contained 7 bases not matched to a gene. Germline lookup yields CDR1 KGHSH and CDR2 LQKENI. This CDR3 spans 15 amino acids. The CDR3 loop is CASSLRTGVISPLHF. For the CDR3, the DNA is TGTGCCAGCTCACTCCGGACAGGGGTTATTTCACCCCTCCACTTT.

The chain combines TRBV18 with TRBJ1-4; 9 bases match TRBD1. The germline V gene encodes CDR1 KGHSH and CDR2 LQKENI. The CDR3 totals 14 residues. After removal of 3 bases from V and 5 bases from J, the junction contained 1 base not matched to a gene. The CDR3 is CASSPGQGNEKLFF. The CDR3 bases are TGTGCCAGCTCACCCGGACAGGGGAATGAAAAACTGTTTTTT.

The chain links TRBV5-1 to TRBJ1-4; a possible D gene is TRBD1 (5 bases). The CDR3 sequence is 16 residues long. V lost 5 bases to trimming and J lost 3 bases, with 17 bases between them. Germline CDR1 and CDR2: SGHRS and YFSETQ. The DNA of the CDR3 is TGCGCCAGCAGTTTTGGGGGGGTTCGACCTAATGAAAAACTGTTTTTT. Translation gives CASSFGGVRPNEKLFF.

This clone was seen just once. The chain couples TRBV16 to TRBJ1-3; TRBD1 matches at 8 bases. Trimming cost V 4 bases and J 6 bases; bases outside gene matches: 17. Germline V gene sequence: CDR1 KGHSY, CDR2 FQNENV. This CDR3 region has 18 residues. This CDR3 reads CASSPIAGQGGVLNTIYF. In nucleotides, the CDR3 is TGTGCCAGCAGCCCCATCGCCGGACAGGGCGGTGTGTTAAACACCATATATTTT.

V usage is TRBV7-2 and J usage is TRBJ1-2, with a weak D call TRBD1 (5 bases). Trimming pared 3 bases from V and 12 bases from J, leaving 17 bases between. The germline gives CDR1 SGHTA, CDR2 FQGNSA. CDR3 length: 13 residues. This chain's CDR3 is CASSFRVAGTDTF. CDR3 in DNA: TGTGCCAGCAGCTTCAGGGTGGCAGGGACTGACACCTTC.

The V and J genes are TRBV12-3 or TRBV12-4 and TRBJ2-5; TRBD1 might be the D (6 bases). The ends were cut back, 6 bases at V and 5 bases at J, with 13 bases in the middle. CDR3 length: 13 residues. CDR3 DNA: TGTGCCAGCAGGCGGACAGCCGCGGAGACCCAGTACTTC. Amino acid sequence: CASRRTAAETQYF.

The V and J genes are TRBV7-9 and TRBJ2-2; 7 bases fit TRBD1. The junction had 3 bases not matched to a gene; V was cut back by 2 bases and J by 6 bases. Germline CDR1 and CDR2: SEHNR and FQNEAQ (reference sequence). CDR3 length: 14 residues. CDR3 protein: CASSLTTGAGELFF. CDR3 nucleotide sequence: TGTGCCAGCAGCTTAACAACAGGGGCCGGGGAGCTGTTTTTT.

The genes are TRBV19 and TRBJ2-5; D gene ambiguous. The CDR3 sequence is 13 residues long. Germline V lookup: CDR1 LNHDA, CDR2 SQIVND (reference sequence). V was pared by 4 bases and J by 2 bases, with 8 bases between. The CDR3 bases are TGTGCCAGTAGTAGCCAGTTACAAGAGACCCAGTACTTC. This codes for CASSSQLQETQYF.

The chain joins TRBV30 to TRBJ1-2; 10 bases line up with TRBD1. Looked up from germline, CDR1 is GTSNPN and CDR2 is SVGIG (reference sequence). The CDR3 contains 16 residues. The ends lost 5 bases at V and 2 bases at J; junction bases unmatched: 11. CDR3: CAWVSDDRGLNYGYTF. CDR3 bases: TGTGCCTGGGTGTCCGACGACAGGGGGCTGAACTATGGCTACACCTTC. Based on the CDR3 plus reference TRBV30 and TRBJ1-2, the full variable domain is SQTIHQWPATLVQPVGSPLSLECTVEGTSNPNLYWYRQAAGRGLQLLFYSVGIGQISSEVPQNLSASRPQDRQFILSSKKLLLSDSGFYLCAWVSDDRGLNYGYTFGSGTRLTVV.

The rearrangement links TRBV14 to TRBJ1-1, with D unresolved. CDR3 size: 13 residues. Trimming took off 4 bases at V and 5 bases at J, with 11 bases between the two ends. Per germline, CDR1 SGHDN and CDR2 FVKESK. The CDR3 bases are TGTGCCAGCAGCCCGCTTAGAAAAACTGAAGCTTTCTTT. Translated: CASSPLRKTEAFF.

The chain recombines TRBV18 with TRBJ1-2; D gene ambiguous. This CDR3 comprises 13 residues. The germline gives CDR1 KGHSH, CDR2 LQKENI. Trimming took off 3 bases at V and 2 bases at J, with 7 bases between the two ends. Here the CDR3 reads CASSPSQNYGYTF. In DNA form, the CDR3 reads TGTGCCAGCTCACCGTCCCAGAACTATGGCTACACCTTC.

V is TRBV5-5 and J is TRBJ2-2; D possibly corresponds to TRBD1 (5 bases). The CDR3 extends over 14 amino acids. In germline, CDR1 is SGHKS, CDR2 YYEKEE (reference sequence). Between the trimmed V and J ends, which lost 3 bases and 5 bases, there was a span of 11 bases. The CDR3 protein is CASSSLKGTGELFF. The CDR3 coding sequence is TGTGCCAGCAGCTCGTTGAAGGGGACCGGGGAGCTGTTTTTT. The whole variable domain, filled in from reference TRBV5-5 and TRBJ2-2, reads DAGVTQSPTHLIKTRGQQVTLRCSPISGHKSVSWYQQVLGQGPQFIFQYYEKEERGRGNFPDRFSARQFPNYSSELNVNALLLGDSALYLCASSSLKGTGELFFGEGSRLTVL.